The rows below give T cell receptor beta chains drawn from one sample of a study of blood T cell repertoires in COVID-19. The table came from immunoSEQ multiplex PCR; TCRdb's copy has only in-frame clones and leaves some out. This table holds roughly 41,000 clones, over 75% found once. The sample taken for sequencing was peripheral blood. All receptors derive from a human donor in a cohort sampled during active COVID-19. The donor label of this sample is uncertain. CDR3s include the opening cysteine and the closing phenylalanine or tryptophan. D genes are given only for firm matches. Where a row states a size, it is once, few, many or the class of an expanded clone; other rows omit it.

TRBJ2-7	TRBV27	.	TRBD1	TGTGCCAGCAGTTTCCTCTTTCGGGACAGTCCCTACGAGCAGTACTTC	CASSFLFRDSPYEQYF
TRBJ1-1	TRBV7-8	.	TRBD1	TGTGCCAGCAGCTTTAGGGGGCCGAACACTGAAGCTTTCTTT	CASSFRGPNTEAFF
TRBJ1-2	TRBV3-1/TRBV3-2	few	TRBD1	TGTGCCAGCAGCCAAGGGACAGGTGGTGGCTACACCTTC	CASSQGTGGGYTF
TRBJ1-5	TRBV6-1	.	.	TGTGCCAGCAGTGAAATGACAGGACGTAGCAATCAGCCCCAGCATTTT	CASSEMTGRSNQPQHF
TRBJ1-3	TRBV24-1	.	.	TGTGCCACCAGTGATTTAGACAGAAGCTCTGGAAACACCATATATTTT	CATSDLDRSSGNTIYF
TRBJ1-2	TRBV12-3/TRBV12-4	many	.	TGTGCCAGCAGCCCGGGGTCCGGGCATGGCTACACCTTC	CASSPGSGHGYTF
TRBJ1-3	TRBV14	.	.	TGTGCCAGCAGCCAAGTGCATTCCTACTCTGGAAACACCATATATTTT	CASSQVHSYSGNTIYF
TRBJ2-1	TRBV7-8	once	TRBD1	TGTGCCAGCAGCTTAGCGGACAGGGCGTCCTACAATGAGCAGTTCTTC	CASSLADRASYNEQFF
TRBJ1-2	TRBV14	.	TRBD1	TGTGCCAGCAGCCGAAACAGGGGAGGATTGGATGGCTACACCTTC	CASSRNRGGLDGYTF
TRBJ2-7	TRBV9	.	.	TGTGCCAGCAGCGGAACTCGCGCCGGAGGGAGTAACTACGAGCAGTACTTC	CASSGTRAGGSNYEQYF
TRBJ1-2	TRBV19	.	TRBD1	TGTGCCAGTAGTACGACAGGGTCCTGGGGAGGCTACACCTTC	CASSTTGSWGGYTF
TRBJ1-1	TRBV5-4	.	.	TGTGCCAGCAGCAACGGGAGAGGGAGCACTGAAGCTTTCTTT	CASSNGRGSTEAFF
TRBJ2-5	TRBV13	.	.	TGTGCCAGCAGCTTAGTGGGGGGTAAAGAGACCCAGTACTTC	CASSLVGGKETQYF
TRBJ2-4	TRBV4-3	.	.	TGCGCCAGCAGCCAAGGGACAGCGATACAAAAAAACATTCAGTACTTC	CASSQGTAIQKNIQYF
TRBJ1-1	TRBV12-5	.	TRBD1	TGTGCTAGTGGTTTGGTCCAGGGGGGACAGGGTAACACTGAAGCTTTCTTT	CASGLVQGGQGNTEAFF
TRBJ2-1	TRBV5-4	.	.	TGTGCCAGCAGCTTGTATACCTCCGCGGGGATCAATGAGCAGTTCTTC	CASSLYTSAGINEQFF
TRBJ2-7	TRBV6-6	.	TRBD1	TGTGCCAGCAGTCGTCCCGGGACAGGGGGCGGAGGAAGCTACGAGCAGTACTTC	CASSRPGTGGGGSYEQYF
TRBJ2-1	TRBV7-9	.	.	TGTGCCAGCAGCCCAACAGCCAATGAGCAGTTCTTC	CASSPTANEQFF
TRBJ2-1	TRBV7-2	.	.	TGTGCCAGCAGCTCGAGGGGACTCCGTGACAATGAGCAGTTCTTC	CASSSRGLRDNEQFF
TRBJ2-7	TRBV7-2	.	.	TGTGCCAGCAGGATAGGTGGAGCTGGTAACGAGCAGTACTTC	CASRIGGAGNEQYF
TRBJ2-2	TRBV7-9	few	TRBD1	TGTGCCAGCAGCCTAACCGGGACAGGGTTCACCGGGGAGCTGTTTTTT	CASSLTGTGFTGELFF
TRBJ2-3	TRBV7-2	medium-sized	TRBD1	TGTGCCAGCAGCCCGGACAGGGGGACAGATACGCAGTATTTT	CASSPDRGTDTQYF
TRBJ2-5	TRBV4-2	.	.	TGTGCCAGCAGCCAAGCCGTTCGGGAGACCCAGTACTTC	CASSQAVRETQYF
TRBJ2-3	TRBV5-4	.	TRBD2	TGTGCCAGCAGCCCCGGGACTAGCGGGGGGAAGGCAGATACGCAGTATTTT	CASSPGTSGGKADTQYF
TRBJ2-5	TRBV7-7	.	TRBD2	TGTGCTAGCAGCTTAGGACTATCCCCCTCGCTAGCGGGGACCCAAGAGACCCAGTACTTC	CASSLGLSPSLAGTQETQYF
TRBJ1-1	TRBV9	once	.	TGTGCCAGCAGCGTAGGATGGCAGAACACTGAAGCTTTCTTT	CASSVGWQNTEAFF
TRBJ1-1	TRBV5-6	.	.	TGTGCCAGCAGCCGGACACAGGGTTTTGGTACGGCTTTCTTT	CASSRTQGFGTAFF
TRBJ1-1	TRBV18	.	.	TGTGCCAGCTCACCAGACGGGGTTGGTGCAGCAGCTTTCTTT	CASSPDGVGAAAFF
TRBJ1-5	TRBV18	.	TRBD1	TGTGCCAGCTCAACAACAGGGGCCAATCAGCCCCAGCATTTT	CASSTTGANQPQHF
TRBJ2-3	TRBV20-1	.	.	TGCAGTGCTAGTCCCAGTGTCCCCGATACGCAGTATTTT	CSASPSVPDTQYF
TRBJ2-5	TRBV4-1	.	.	TGCGCCAGCAGCCAAGATAGGGTCGGGGGGACCCAGTACTTC	CASSQDRVGGTQYF
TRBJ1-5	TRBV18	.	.	TGTGCCAGCTCACCCTCGTACAATCAGCCCCAGCATTTT	CASSPSYNQPQHF
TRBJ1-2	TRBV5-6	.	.	TGTGCCAGCAGCCCGGGGGGGCCAGCTAACTATGGCTACACCTTC	CASSPGGPANYGYTF
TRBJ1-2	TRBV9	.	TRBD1	TGTGCCAGCAGCACCCGGGACAGGGATAACTATGGCTACACCTTC	CASSTRDRDNYGYTF
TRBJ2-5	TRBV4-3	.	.	TGCGCCAGCAGCCCCCCCCCGGGACTGGAAGAGACCCAGTACTTC	CASSPPPGLEETQYF
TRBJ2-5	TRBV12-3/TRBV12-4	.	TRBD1	TGTGCCAGCAGGACGGGACAGGGGACGACCCAGTACTTC	CASRTGQGTTQYF
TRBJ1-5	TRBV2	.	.	TGTGCCAGCAACGGGGTCCCTGTACTGTATCAGCCCCAGCATTTT	CASNGVPVLYQPQHF
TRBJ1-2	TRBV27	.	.	TGTGCCAGCAGTTCCGGACTCCGTAACTATGGCTACACCTTC	CASSSGLRNYGYTF
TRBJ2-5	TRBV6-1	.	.	TGTGCCAGCAGTGACGGGGGCGGGGGCCTGAAGACCCAGTACTTC	CASSDGGGGLKTQYF
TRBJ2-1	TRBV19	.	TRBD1	TGTGCCAGTAGTATAGGGGACAGGGCCACGGGGAATGAGCAGTTCTTC	CASSIGDRATGNEQFF
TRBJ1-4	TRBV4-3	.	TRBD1	TGCGCCAGCAGCCGGAGGACAGGGGGGGGTGAAAAACTGTTTTTT	CASSRRTGGGEKLFF
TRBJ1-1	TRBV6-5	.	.	TGTGCCAGCAGGGGGGGTGATTGGGGCGAAGCTTTCTTT	CASRGGDWGEAFF
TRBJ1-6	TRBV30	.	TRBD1	TGTGCCTGGATTGACAGGGGAAGGGGCAATTCACCCCTCCACTTT	CAWIDRGRGNSPLHF
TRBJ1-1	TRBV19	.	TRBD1	TGTGCCAGTAGTATTGGGACAGGTGGAGCTTTCTTT	CASSIGTGGAFF
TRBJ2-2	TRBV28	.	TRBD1	TGTGCCAGCAGCGCCGGGACAGGGGGCACCGGGGAGCTGTTTTTT	CASSAGTGGTGELFF
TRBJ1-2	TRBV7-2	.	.	TGTGCCAGCAGCTTAAGAACAGGGTCATGCACCTTC	CASSLRTGSCTF
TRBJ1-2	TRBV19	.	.	TGTGCCAGTAGTATAGATGCAACTACAGGTTTCAGATCCGGCTACACCTTC	CASSIDATTGFRSGYTF
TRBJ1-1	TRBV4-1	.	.	TGCGCCAGCAGCCAAGATTTGGGCAACACTGAAGCTTTCTTT	CASSQDLGNTEAFF
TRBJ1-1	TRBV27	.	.	TGTGCCAGCGGGGGCGCGATATCTGAAGCTTTCTTT	CASGGAISEAFF
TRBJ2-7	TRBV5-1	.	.	TGCGCCAGCAGTCGAACAGGGTCCCCCTCCTACGAGCAGTACTTC	CASSRTGSPSYEQYF
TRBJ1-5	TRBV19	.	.	TGTGCCAGTAGTATTCTGGGCGGCAATCAGCCCCAGCATTTT	CASSILGGNQPQHF
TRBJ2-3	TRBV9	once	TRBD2	TGTGCCAGCAGCGTCGATAGCGGGGCAACAGATACGCAGTATTTT	CASSVDSGATDTQYF
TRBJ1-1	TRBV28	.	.	TGTGCCAGCAGCTCAGCCGCGGGGGTGAACACTGAAGCTTTCTTT	CASSSAAGVNTEAFF
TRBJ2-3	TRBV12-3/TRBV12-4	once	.	TGTGCCAGCGGGGCGGGGAGGGATACGCAGTATTTT	CASGAGRDTQYF
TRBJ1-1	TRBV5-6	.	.	TGTGCCAGCAGCCCCAACTATGGAGGGGACACTGAAGCTTTCTTT	CASSPNYGGDTEAFF
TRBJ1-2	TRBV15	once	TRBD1	TGTGCCACCAGCAGAGGACAGGGGCCTGGCTACACCTTC	CATSRGQGPGYTF
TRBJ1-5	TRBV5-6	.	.	TGTGCCAGCAGCTTGGGCAAACTCGTATTCGGTGATAGCAATCAGCCCCAGCATTTT	CASSLGKLVFGDSNQPQHF